This paragraph reports one T cell receptor (beta chain). As yet, its antigen is unknown. The sample is drawn from a study of cytomegalovirus exposure and HLA in healthy donors. The study, taken as a whole, reports: Presence/absence results assume similar sequencing depth per donor, which may not hold. The records held CMV serostatus as the only immune exposure information.

The PCR contained 60 Vbeta and 13 Jbeta primers. Clones were sequenced by immunoSEQ multiplex PCR, and TCRdb holds only the in-frame ones, with some missing. The table has approximately 220,000 clones, roughly four fifths seen once. Sequenced material: PBMCs. The clonotype originates from a girl aged 10 to 17 in good health and CMV-seronegative.

CDR3 sequence reads: CASRAGTGGYNEQFF. As DNA, the CDR3 is TGTGCCAGCAGGGCCGGGACAGGGGGGTACAATGAGCAGTTCTTC. The rearrangement uses TRBV7-3 and TRBJ2-1; 11 bases are a match to TRBD1. The CDR3 has 15 amino acids. V lost 6 bases to trimming and J lost 4 bases; unmatched junction nucleotides: 5. Germline loops: CDR1 SGHTA, CDR2 FQGTGA.